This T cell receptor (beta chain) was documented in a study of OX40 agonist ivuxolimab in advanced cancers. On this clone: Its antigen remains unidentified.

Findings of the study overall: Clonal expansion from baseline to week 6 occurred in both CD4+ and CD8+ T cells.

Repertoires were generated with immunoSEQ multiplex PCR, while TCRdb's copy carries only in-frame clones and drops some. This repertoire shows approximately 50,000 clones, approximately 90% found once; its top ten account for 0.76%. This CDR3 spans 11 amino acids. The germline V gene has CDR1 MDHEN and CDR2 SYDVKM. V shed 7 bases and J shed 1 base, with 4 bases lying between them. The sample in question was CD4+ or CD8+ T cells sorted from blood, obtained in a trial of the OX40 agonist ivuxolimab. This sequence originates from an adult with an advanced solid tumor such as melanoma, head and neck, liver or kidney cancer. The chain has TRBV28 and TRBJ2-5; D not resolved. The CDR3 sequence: CASMVQETQYF. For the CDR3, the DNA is TGTGCCAGCATGGTCCAAGAGACCCAGTACTTC.